This is a list of T cell receptor beta chains from one sample in a study of PD-L1 blockade in urothelial cancer. Some clones are missing from TCRdb's copy, which holds only in-frame ones; the method was immunoSEQ multiplex PCR. The repertoire consists of 30,000 to 40,000 clones, with 36% occurring once and the leading ten covering 8% to 9.5%. This sample comprised tumor tissue, obtained before atezolizumab (anti-PD-L1) treatment. The receptors were gathered from a man aged 60 to 69 with urothelial cancer. The conserved cysteine and the conserved F or W are not part of the CDR3 here. Fields, in order: V gene, J gene, CDR3 protein.

v_gene: TRBV7-8; j_gene: TRBJ1-4; CDR3aa: AITGQNNEKLF
v_gene: TRBV30; j_gene: TRBJ1-1; CDR3aa: AWSVWGDTEAF
v_gene: TRBV19; j_gene: TRBJ1-5; CDR3aa: ASSFRDRGNQPQH
v_gene: TRBV9; j_gene: TRBJ2-7; CDR3aa: ASSPLDSYEQY
v_gene: TRBV12-5; j_gene: TRBJ2-3; CDR3aa: ASGLVRAHS
v_gene: TRBV28; j_gene: TRBJ1-4; CDR3aa: ASSSSQTGGYEKLF
v_gene: TRBV18; j_gene: TRBJ2-3; CDR3aa: ASSQNSGTGRDTQY
v_gene: TRBV14; j_gene: TRBJ1-2; CDR3aa: ASSQAQASGGYT
v_gene: TRBV6-8; j_gene: TRBJ1-2; CDR3aa: ASSFFGDGYT
v_gene: TRBV1; j_gene: TRBJ2-3; CDR3aa: ASSQGLAGDSDTQY
v_gene: TRBV5-1; j_gene: TRBJ1-3; CDR3aa: ASSLETGGNTIY
v_gene: TRBV11-3; j_gene: TRBJ2-2; CDR3aa: ASRLGTAYTGELF
v_gene: TRBV30; j_gene: TRBJ2-5; CDR3aa: AWGIPTGRQETQY
v_gene: TRBV9; j_gene: TRBJ2-1; CDR3aa: ASSVGLAGFKVGEQF
v_gene: TRBV6-8; j_gene: TRBJ2-7; CDR3aa: ASSYSGLAGAYEQY
v_gene: TRBV19; j_gene: TRBJ1-2; CDR3aa: ASSIQGLYGYT
v_gene: TRBV19; j_gene: TRBJ2-3; CDR3aa: ASEQGASGDTQY
v_gene: TRBV27; j_gene: TRBJ2-2; CDR3aa: ASRIRTGGTNTGELF
v_gene: TRBV6-8; j_gene: TRBJ1-1; CDR3aa: ASRGTSWTEAF
v_gene: TRBV6-8; j_gene: TRBJ1-1; CDR3aa: ASSDATGVNTEAF
v_gene: TRBV30; j_gene: TRBJ2-7; CDR3aa: AWSLGTADYEQY
v_gene: TRBV11-3; j_gene: TRBJ1-6; CDR3aa: ASSAGTAHNSPLH
v_gene: TRBV4-1; j_gene: TRBJ2-2; CDR3aa: ASSQPGQGINGELF
v_gene: TRBV6-8; j_gene: TRBJ2-7; CDR3aa: ASSYSGSISYEQY
v_gene: TRBV29-1; j_gene: TRBJ1-2; CDR3aa: SVVGGQENGYT
v_gene: TRBV12-5; j_gene: TRBJ2-7; CDR3aa: ASRGQGTLSYEQY
v_gene: TRBV6-8; j_gene: TRBJ1-5; CDR3aa: ASSIQGSNQPQH
v_gene: TRBV7-6; j_gene: TRBJ2-2; CDR3aa: ASRSTRIGTGELF
v_gene: TRBV2; j_gene: TRBJ2-2; CDR3aa: ASRVTSGYTGELF
v_gene: TRBV30; j_gene: TRBJ1-2; CDR3aa: AWSWRGEGYT
v_gene: TRBV28; j_gene: TRBJ1-2; CDR3aa: ASQDTTNYGYT
v_gene: TRBV12-5; j_gene: TRBJ2-3; CDR3aa: ASGRTGPLSTDTQY
v_gene: TRBV1; j_gene: TRBJ2-1; CDR3aa: ASSQGSYEQF
v_gene: TRBV6-8; j_gene: TRBJ2-5; CDR3aa: ASSYSFAGQGTQY
v_gene: TRBV28; j_gene: TRBJ1-1; CDR3aa: ASKTMNTEAF
v_gene: TRBV9; j_gene: TRBJ2-5; CDR3aa: ASSEQNSETQY
v_gene: TRBV11-3; j_gene: TRBJ2-7; CDR3aa: ASSHRGALEYEQY
v_gene: TRBV19; j_gene: TRBJ2-1; CDR3aa: AAGGLALSNEQF
v_gene: TRBV23-1; j_gene: TRBJ2-7; CDR3aa: ASSQDGTSYEQY
v_gene: TRBV30; j_gene: TRBJ1-1; CDR3aa: ARSDPQVNTEAF
v_gene: TRBV6-7; j_gene: TRBJ1-1; CDR3aa: ASSSPGQRVKKARTEAF
v_gene: TRBV6-8; j_gene: TRBJ2-3; CDR3aa: ASSYEGLDTQY
v_gene: TRBV19; j_gene: TRBJ1-5; CDR3aa: ASSIRTGAQPQH
v_gene: TRBV28; j_gene: TRBJ1-5; CDR3aa: ASSFDRSHNQPQH
v_gene: TRBV14; j_gene: TRBJ2-7; CDR3aa: ASRAFGGDSYEQY
v_gene: TRBV28; j_gene: TRBJ2-1; CDR3aa: ASSLWMTGDSEQF
v_gene: TRBV5-1; j_gene: TRBJ1-2; CDR3aa: ASSPTQGNYGYT